One sample yielded the 4 T cell receptor beta chains listed below, sequenced in a study of blood T cell repertoires in COVID-19 (TCRdb year 2020). The library was generated by the immunoSEQ multiplex PCR assay. TCRdb mirrors the immuneACCESS table, restricted to in-frame sequences. Some clones are absent from its copies; in checked studies, under half trace to an unresolved V gene, and the reason for the others is unknown. Here the sample has roughly 190,000 clones; 80% to 90% occur a single time. The leading ten clones occupy around 21% of the sample. Sequenced: peripheral blood. The receptors stem from a human donor in a cohort sampled during active COVID-19.

The genes are TRBV2 and TRBJ2-1; 10 bases map to TRBD2. The CDR3 runs to 16 residues. The germline V gene encodes CDR1 SNHLY and CDR2 FYNNEI. V lost 6 bases, J lost 10 bases, and 15 bases stayed unmatched. CDR3 DNA: TGTGCCAGCAGGCCGGCTAGCGGGAGAAGCGGGGGAGAGCAGTTCTTC. Its protein is CASRPASGRSGGEQFF.

The chain has TRBV7-9 and TRBJ2-2; 7 bases are a match to TRBD2. Per the germline V gene, CDR1 is SEHNR and CDR2 is FQNEAQ (reference sequence). The CDR3 is 17 amino acids. V trimming: 3 bases; J trimming: 3 bases; junction bases outside the gene matches: 10. In nucleotides, the CDR3 is TGTGCCAGCAGCTTCTGGGAGGGCAGGGTGGACACCGGGGAGCTGTTTTTT. Its protein product is CASSFWEGRVDTGELFF.

The chain couples TRBV5-8 to TRBJ2-1; D unclear. Germline-derived CDR1 and CDR2 are SGHTS and YDEGEE. The V end was cut by 3 bases, the J end by 8 bases, with 21 bases between. This CDR3 comprises 16 residues. The CDR3: CASSSPFAYGGDEQFF. CDR3 sequence (DNA): TGTGCCAGCAGCTCACCATTCGCCTACGGCGGCGATGAGCAGTTCTTC.

This clone has ten or more counts. As DNA, the CDR3 is TGTGCCAGCAGTTTCGATAGTGTGTCCTACAATGAGCAGTTCTTC. Its protein product is CASSFDSVSYNEQFF. J is TRBJ2-1 and V is TRBV28; D is ambiguous. V was pared by 3 bases and J by 1 base, with 10 bases between. The germline V gene encodes CDR1 MDHEN and CDR2 SYDVKM. This CDR3 contains 15 residues.